The source of this T cell receptor beta chain is a study of T cell responses to AZD1222 COVID-19 vaccine. Study results and limitations: The CD4 TCRs associated with vaccination extended across spike and predominated at 160-218 and 743-854. At study baseline, merely a handful of AZD1222 recipients were seropositive.

Profiling relied on immunoSEQ multiplex PCR, and the TCRdb table lists in-frame clones only, not all of them. The data contain about 150,000 clones, more than 80% of them singletons. On this clone itself: Its antigen remains unidentified.

V was clipped by 2 bases and J by 4 bases, with 17 bases between them. The CDR3 loop spans 16 amino acids. CDR1 is MNHNS and CDR2 is SASEGT in the germline V gene. This specimen consisted of peripheral blood, obtained 28 days after the second AZD1222 dose. This TCR was sampled from an adult who received the AZD1222 COVID-19 vaccine. The rearrangement joins TRBV6-1 to TRBJ1-2; D not resolved. The CDR3 DNA follows: TGTGCCAGCAGTGAACAGCACCATGACACTCTCTATGGCTACACCTTC. Translated: CASSEQHHDTLYGYTF.